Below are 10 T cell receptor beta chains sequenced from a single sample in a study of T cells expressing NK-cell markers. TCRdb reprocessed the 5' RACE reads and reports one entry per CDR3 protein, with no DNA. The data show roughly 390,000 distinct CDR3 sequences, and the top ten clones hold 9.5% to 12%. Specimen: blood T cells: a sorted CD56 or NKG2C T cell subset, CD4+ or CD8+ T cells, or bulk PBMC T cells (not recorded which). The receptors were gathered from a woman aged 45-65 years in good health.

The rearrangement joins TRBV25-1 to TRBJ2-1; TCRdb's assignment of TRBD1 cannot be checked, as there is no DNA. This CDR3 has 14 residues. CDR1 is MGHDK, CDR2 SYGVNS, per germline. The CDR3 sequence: CASMLEGAGNEQFF. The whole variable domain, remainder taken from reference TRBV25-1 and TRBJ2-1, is EADIYQTPRYLVIGTGKKITLECSQTMGHDKMYWYQQDPGMELHLIHYSYGVNSTEKGDLSSESTVSRIRTEHFPLTLESARPSHTSQYLCASMLEGAGNEQFFGPGTRLTVL.

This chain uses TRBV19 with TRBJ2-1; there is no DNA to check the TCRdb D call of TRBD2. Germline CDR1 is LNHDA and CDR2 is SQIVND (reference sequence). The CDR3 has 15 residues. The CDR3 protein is CASNPRRGAYNEQFF.

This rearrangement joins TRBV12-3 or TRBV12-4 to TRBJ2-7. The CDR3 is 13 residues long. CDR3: CASTSSGNYEQYF.

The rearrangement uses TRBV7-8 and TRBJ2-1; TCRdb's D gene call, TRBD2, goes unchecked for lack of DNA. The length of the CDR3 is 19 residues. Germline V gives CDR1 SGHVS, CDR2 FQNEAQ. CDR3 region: CASSLAGLAGLRRYNEQFF.

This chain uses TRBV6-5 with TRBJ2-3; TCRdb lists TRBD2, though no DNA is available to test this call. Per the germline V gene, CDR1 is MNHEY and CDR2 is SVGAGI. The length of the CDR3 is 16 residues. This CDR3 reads CASSYLTSGMRDTQYF.

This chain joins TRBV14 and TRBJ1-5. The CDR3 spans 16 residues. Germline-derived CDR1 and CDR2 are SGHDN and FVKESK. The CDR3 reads CASSQASNLGNQPQHF.

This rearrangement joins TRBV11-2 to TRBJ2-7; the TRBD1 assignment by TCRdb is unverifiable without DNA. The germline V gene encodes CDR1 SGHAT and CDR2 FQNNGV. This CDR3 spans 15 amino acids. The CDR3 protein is CASSRAGTGPALNYF.

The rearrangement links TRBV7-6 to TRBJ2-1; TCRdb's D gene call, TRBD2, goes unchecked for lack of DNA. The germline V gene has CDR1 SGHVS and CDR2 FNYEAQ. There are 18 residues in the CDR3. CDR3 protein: CASSLAAGMGGRYNEQFF.

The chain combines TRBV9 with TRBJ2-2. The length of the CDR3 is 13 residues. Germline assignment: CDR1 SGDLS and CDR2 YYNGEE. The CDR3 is CASSVGGDGELFF.

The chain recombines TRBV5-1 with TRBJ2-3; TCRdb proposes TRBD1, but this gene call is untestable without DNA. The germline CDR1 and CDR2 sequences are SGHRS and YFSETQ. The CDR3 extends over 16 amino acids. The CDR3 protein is CASSLDVDSSTDTQYF. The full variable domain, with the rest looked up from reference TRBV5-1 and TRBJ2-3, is KAGVTQTPRYLIKTRGQQVTLSCSPISGHRSVSWYQQTPGQGLQFLFEYFSETQRNKGNFPGRFSGRQFSNSRSEMNVSTLELGDSALYLCASSLDVDSSTDTQYFGPGTRLTVL.